The 31 T cell receptor beta chains presented below share a single source sample, sequenced in a study of T cell changes during pregnancy in multiple sclerosis. The protocol was immunoSEQ multiplex PCR, while the TCRdb copy is restricted to in-frame clones and leaves out a portion. The sample includes around 80,000 clones, approximately 95% of them seen just once. Here the sequenced sample was peripheral blood, taken in the second trimester of pregnancy. These TCRs come from a female donor in good health, enrolled as a control in a pregnancy study.

This rearrangement joins TRBV29-1 to TRBJ2-1, with TRBD2 identical over 8 bases. The V gene end was trimmed by 0 bases and the J gene end by 8 bases; junction bases not matched to a gene: 12. This CDR3 is 16 amino acids long. Germline loops: CDR1 SQVTM, CDR2 ANQGSEA. CDR3 loop: CSVEDAPAGRADEQFF. CDR3 sequence (DNA): TGCAGCGTTGAAGATGCTCCGGCCGGGAGGGCCGATGAGCAGTTCTTC.

V is TRBV18 and J is TRBJ2-3, with D perhaps matching TRBD2 (6 bases). This CDR3 contains 14 residues. The V end lost 3 bases, the J end lost 0 bases, and 7 bases lay between the germline ends. CDR1 KGHSH and CDR2 LQKENI come from the germline V gene. The CDR3 is CASSPSGSTDTQYF. CDR3 DNA sequence: TGTGCCAGCTCACCGAGCGGGAGCACAGATACGCAGTATTTT.

The chain uses TRBV28 and TRBJ2-1; 9 bases match TRBD1. With 6 bases clipped from V and 7 bases from J, the junction kept 7 bases outside the gene matches. This CDR3 is built from 14 residues. CDR1 is MDHEN, CDR2 SYDVKM, per germline. CDR3 DNA: TGTGCCAGCAGCCCGACAGGGGGGAGGAATGAGCAGTTCTTC. Amino acid sequence: CASSPTGGRNEQFF.

This chain links TRBV28 with TRBJ2-5; 8 bases map to TRBD1. Germline CDR1 is MDHEN and CDR2 is SYDVKM. The CDR3 totals 16 residues. V was clipped by 3 bases and J by 0 bases; unmatched bases: 6. CDR3 protein: CASSFQGARYQETQYF. The CDR3 DNA reads as TGTGCCAGCAGTTTTCAGGGGGCCAGGTACCAAGAGACCCAGTACTTC.

The rearrangement joins TRBV4-1 to TRBJ1-5; D gene ambiguous. The ends were cut back, 2 bases at V and 0 bases at J, with 11 bases in the middle. This CDR3 spans 16 amino acids. The germline V gene encodes CDR1 MGHRA and CDR2 YSYEKL. CDR3 loop: CASSQYGQLSNQPQHF. The CDR3 DNA is TGCGCCAGCAGCCAATATGGGCAGCTTAGCAATCAGCCCCAGCATTTT.

The chain has TRBV11-1 and TRBJ2-3, with D hard to call. Trimming took off 3 bases at V and 2 bases at J, with 6 bases between the two ends. Germline V gives CDR1 SGHAT, CDR2 FQDESV (reference sequence). The CDR3 has 13 residues. CDR3 loop: CASSLGYTDTQYF. CDR3 nucleotides: TGTGCCAGCAGCTTGGGCTACACAGATACGCAGTATTTT.

The genes are TRBV2 and TRBJ2-7; D unclear. Germline CDR1 is SNHLY and CDR2 is FYNNEI. Trimming cost V 3 bases and J 2 bases, with 5 bases left between them. The CDR3 contains 12 residues. CDR3 in DNA: TGTGCCAGCAGTGATGAGGCCTACGAGCAGTACTTC. Its protein is CASSDEAYEQYF.

The genes are TRBV10-3 and TRBJ2-1; 14 bases line up with TRBD2. CDR1 ENHRY and CDR2 SYGVKD come from the germline V gene. The CDR3 runs to 15 residues. V trimming: 5 bases; J trimming: 4 bases; junction bases outside the gene matches: 1. CDR3 region: CAISRTSGRYNEQFF. CDR3 sequence (DNA): TGTGCCATCAGTCGGACTAGCGGGAGGTACAATGAGCAGTTCTTC.

The chain recombines TRBV28 with TRBJ1-5; maybe TRBD1 (5 bases). Trimming took 5 bases from V and 8 from J, leaving 13 bases between them. The CDR3 consists of 13 residues. From germline, CDR1 is MDHEN and CDR2 SYDVKM. The CDR3 sequence is CASSDSTMEPQHF. The CDR3 region has the DNA TGTGCCAGCAGTGACAGCACAATGGAGCCCCAGCATTTT.

The rearrangement links TRBV7-9 to TRBJ2-2; 7 bases map to TRBD2. The CDR3 has 17 amino acids. V trimming: 1 base; J trimming: 3 bases; junction bases outside the gene matches: 8. Germline-derived CDR1 and CDR2 are SEHNR and FQNEAQ (reference sequence). CDR3 sequence: CASSLVSGSFYTGELFF. In nucleotides, the CDR3 is TGTGCCAGCAGCTTAGTTAGCGGGTCGTTTTACACCGGGGAGCTGTTTTTT. The whole variable domain, remainder taken from reference TRBV7-9 and TRBJ2-2, is DTGVSQNPRHKITKRGQNVTFRCDPISEHNRLYWYRQTLGQGPEFLTYFQNEAQLEKSRLLSDRFSAERPKGSFSTLEIQRTEQGDSAMYLCASSLVSGSFYTGELFFGEGSRLTVL.

This sequence joins TRBV7-6 and TRBJ2-1; TRBD1 might be the D (5 bases). This CDR3 has 12 amino acids. Trimming took 3 bases from V and 9 from J, leaving 9 bases between them. CDR1 and CDR2 (germline): SGHVS, FNYEAQ. The CDR3: CASSFSGFEQFF. The CDR3 DNA follows: TGTGCCAGCAGCTTTTCAGGGTTTGAGCAGTTCTTC.

The V gene is TRBV7-8, the J gene TRBJ2-7; 7 positions agree with TRBD1. Germline-derived CDR1 and CDR2 are SGHVS and FQNEAQ. This CDR3 spans 14 amino acids. Unmatched junction bases numbered 6, after V lost 7 bases and J lost 0 bases. The CDR3 nucleotides read TGTGCCAGCACCGCGACAGGGAGCTCCTACGAGCAGTACTTC. Translation: CASTATGSSYEQYF.

The chain links TRBV7-2 to TRBJ2-5, with 8 nucleotides matching TRBD1. V trimming: 4 bases; J trimming: 1 base; junction bases outside the gene matches: 5. The CDR3 spans 15 residues. Looked up from germline, CDR1 is SGHTA and CDR2 is FQGNSA. The CDR3 loop reads CASSYAGTGQETQYF. The DNA of the CDR3 is TGTGCCAGCAGCTACGCCGGGACAGGCCAAGAGACCCAGTACTTC.

This rearrangement joins TRBV28 to TRBJ2-3; D might be TRBD1 (6 bases). The germline V gene has CDR1 MDHEN and CDR2 SYDVKM. The ends were cut back, 6 bases at V and 3 bases at J, with 22 bases in the middle. This CDR3 comprises 17 residues. In DNA, the CDR3 is TGTGCCAGCAGCCCAGGGGCTAGTTTGGTCTTAACAGATACGCAGTATTTT. It is translated as CASSPGASLVLTDTQYF.

The chain couples TRBV4-1 to TRBJ2-7; weak D call: TRBD2 (6 bases). Trimming removed 1 base at V and 1 base at J, with 14 bases between. From germline, CDR1 is MGHRA and CDR2 YSYEKL. The CDR3 spans 16 residues. CDR3 residues: CASSQVTASVSYEQYF. In DNA form, the CDR3 reads TGCGCCAGCAGCCAAGTGACGGCTAGCGTATCCTACGAGCAGTACTTC.

The rearrangement joins TRBV2 to TRBJ2-7; D possibly corresponds to TRBD1 (5 bases). The germline CDR1 and CDR2 sequences are SNHLY and FYNNEI. V was cut by 6 bases and J by 4 bases, with 10 bases left in between. The CDR3 spans 12 residues. The CDR3 nucleotides are TGTGCCAGCAGCTGGACATATTACGAGCAGTACTTC. Translating it yields CASSWTYYEQYF.

This clone came up once. The chain carries TRBV5-1 and TRBJ1-1; 7 bases match TRBD1. J lost 1 base, V lost 4 bases, and 10 bases had no gene match. The CDR3 is made up of 16 amino acids. From germline, CDR1 is SGHRS and CDR2 YFSETQ. The CDR3, as DNA: TGCGCCAGCAGCCCCGATAAGGGGGCGAGGAACACTGAAGCTTTCTTT. It encodes CASSPDKGARNTEAFF. Filled out from reference TRBV5-1 and TRBJ1-1, the complete variable domain reads KAGVTQTPRYLIKTRGQQVTLSCSPISGHRSVSWYQQTPGQGLQFLFEYFSETQRNKGNFPGRFSGRQFSNSRSEMNVSTLELGDSALYLCASSPDKGARNTEAFFGQGTRLTVV.

The chain recombines TRBV4-2 with TRBJ2-1, with TRBD1 as a possible D gene (8 bases). The CDR3 sequence is 17 residues long. The germline gives CDR1 LGHNA, CDR2 YNFKEQ. Trimming pared 4 bases from V and 7 bases from J, leaving 23 bases between. The CDR3 DNA follows: TGTGCCAGCAGCCTCAGACAGGGGAGGGCGGCACAAAATGAGCAGTTCTTC. Its protein product is CASSLRQGRAAQNEQFF.

This sequence joins TRBV6-5 and TRBJ2-2, with a tentative D call TRBD2 (5 bases). V lost 3 bases and J 7 bases, leaving 12 bases between the germline ends. CDR1 and CDR2 (germline): MNHEY, SVGAGI. The CDR3 contains 14 residues. The CDR3 bases are TGTGCCAGCAGTTATGAGGGCCGGGGCGGGGAGCTGTTTTTT. The encoded protein is CASSYEGRGGELFF.

The V gene is TRBV6-6, the J gene TRBJ1-1, with a tentative D call TRBD1 (5 bases). Germline V lookup: CDR1 MNHNY, CDR2 SVGAGI (reference sequence). This CDR3 is 12 amino acids long. The V end lost 2 bases, the J end lost 6 bases, and 7 bases lay between the germline ends. Written as DNA, the CDR3 is TGTGCCAGCAGTTACGACAGCCCTGAAGCTTTCTTT. Translated: CASSYDSPEAFF.

The CDR3, as DNA: TGCGCCAGCAGCTACGGGACCCTGGGACACTACCAAGAGACCCAGTACTTC. It encodes CASSYGTLGHYQETQYF. The rearrangement links TRBV5-1 to TRBJ2-5, with D possibly being TRBD1 (6 bases). V lost 3 bases to trimming and J lost 0 bases, with 18 bases between them. CDR1 SGHRS and CDR2 YFSETQ come from the germline V gene. The CDR3 is 17 amino acids.

This clone was recorded only once. The chain couples TRBV5-4 to TRBJ2-2, with TRBD2 matching 8 bases. Trimming cost V 3 bases and J 3 bases; bases outside gene matches: 7. The germline V gene encodes CDR1 SGHNT and CDR2 YYREEE (reference sequence). The CDR3 has 16 amino acids. CDR3 in DNA: TGTGCCAGCAGCTCCCCTACTAGCGGTCACACCGGGGAGCTGTTTTTT. Amino acid sequence: CASSSPTSGHTGELFF.

The chain couples TRBV5-4 to TRBJ2-7; 10 nucleotides match TRBD2. This CDR3 is 15 amino acids long. Germline V gene lookup returns CDR1 SGHNT and CDR2 YYREEE (reference sequence). The junction had 6 bases not matched to a gene; V was cut back by 4 bases and J by 2 bases. CDR3 sequence reads: CASSRGLAETYEQYF. The CDR3 DNA is TGTGCCAGCAGCCGTGGACTAGCGGAGACCTACGAGCAGTACTTC.

The gene calls are TRBV27 and TRBJ1-2, with D unresolved. The CDR3 contains 14 residues. Trimming took 6 bases from V and 4 from J, leaving 15 bases between them. Germline V gene lookup returns CDR1 MNHEY and CDR2 SMNVEV (reference sequence). CDR3 in DNA: TGTGCCAGCAGCCCCTGGCCGCTCTCCTATGGCTACACCTTC. It translates to CASSPWPLSYGYTF.

This chain uses TRBV27 with TRBJ2-3, with a weak D call TRBD1 (6 bases). Germline CDR1 MNHEY, CDR2 SMNVEV (reference sequence). V gave up 6 bases and J gave up 5 bases, with 21 bases separating them. This CDR3 comprises 16 residues. This CDR3 is CASSYREDGERDTQYF. The CDR3, as DNA: TGTGCCAGCAGCTACAGGGAAGACGGAGAGAGAGATACGCAGTATTTT.

The V call is TRBV29-1, the J call TRBJ2-2, with TRBD1 matching 7 bases. Germline V gives CDR1 SQVTM, CDR2 ANQGSEA. V shed 5 bases, J shed 5 bases, and the junction held 8 bases outside the gene matches. CDR3 length: 14 amino acids. CDR3 sequence: CSVLVYRGTGELFF. The CDR3 DNA is TGCAGCGTTTTGGTATACAGGGGTACCGGGGAGCTGTTTTTT.

The chain carries TRBV28 and TRBJ2-5; D unclear. Germline assignment: CDR1 MDHEN and CDR2 SYDVKM. The CDR3 length is 10 residues. Between the trimmed V and J ends, which lost 10 bases and 1 base, there was a span of 4 bases. The CDR3 spells CATFQETQYF. The CDR3 DNA sequence: TGTGCCACTTTCCAAGAGACCCAGTACTTC. Complete variable domain (other parts from reference TRBV28 and TRBJ2-5): DVKVTQSSRYLVKRTGEKVFLECVQDMDHENMFWYRQDPGLGLRLIYFSYDVKMKEKGDIPEGYSVSREKKERFSLILESASTNQTSMYLCATFQETQYFGPGTRLLVL.

The chain joins TRBV6-6 to TRBJ1-5, with D perhaps matching TRBD1 (5 bases). In germline, CDR1 is MNHNY, CDR2 SVGAGI (reference sequence). The V end lost 6 bases, the J end lost 1 base, and 10 bases lay between the germline ends. CDR3 size: 14 residues. CDR3 amino acids: CASRGRGSNQPQHF. CDR3 nucleotide sequence: TGTGCCAGCAGGGGGAGGGGAAGCAATCAGCCCCAGCATTTT.

This chain links TRBV6-1 with TRBJ2-7, with TRBD2 identical over 9 bases. J gave up 0 bases and V 6 bases, and 6 bases lay outside the gene matches. Per the germline V gene, CDR1 is MNHNS and CDR2 is SASEGT. The CDR3 spans 15 residues. The CDR3 sequence: CASRDSGSFSYEQYF. As DNA, the CDR3 is TGTGCCAGCAGGGATAGCGGGAGCTTCTCCTACGAGCAGTACTTC.

The chain is built from TRBV5-1 and TRBJ2-5; 7 nucleotides agree with TRBD1. Germline CDR1 and CDR2: SGHRS and YFSETQ. The CDR3 runs 13 residues. V dropped 4 bases and J dropped 5; count of bases not matched to a gene: 5. The DNA for the CDR3 is TGCGCCAGCAGCCCGGGACAGTGGGAGACCCAGTACTTC. Residues: CASSPGQWETQYF.

This clone was observed once. V and J are TRBV29-1 and TRBJ2-3, with 8 bases lining up with TRBD1. Losses at the gene ends were 2 bases for V and 4 bases for J; bases not matched to a gene: 5. Germline assignment: CDR1 SQVTM and CDR2 ANQGSEA. This CDR3 contains 14 residues. CDR3 protein: CSVEFGQGSDTQYF. In DNA form, the CDR3 reads TGCAGCGTTGAATTTGGACAGGGTTCAGATACGCAGTATTTT.